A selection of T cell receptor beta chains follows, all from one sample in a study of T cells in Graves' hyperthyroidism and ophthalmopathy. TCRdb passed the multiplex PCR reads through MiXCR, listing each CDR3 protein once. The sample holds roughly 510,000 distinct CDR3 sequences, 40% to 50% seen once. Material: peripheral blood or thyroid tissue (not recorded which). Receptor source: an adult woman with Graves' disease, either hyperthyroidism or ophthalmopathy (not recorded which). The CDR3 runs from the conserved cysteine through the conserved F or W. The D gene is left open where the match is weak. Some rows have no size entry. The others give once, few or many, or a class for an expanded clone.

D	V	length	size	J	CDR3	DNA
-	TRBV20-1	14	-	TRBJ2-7	CSAPRAGMAYEQYF	TGCAGTGCCCCGAGGGCAGGGATGGCCTACGAGCAGTACTTC
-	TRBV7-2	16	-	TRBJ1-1	CASSLVATAGDTEAFF	TGTGCCAGCAGCTTAGTCGCCACCGCAGGGGACACTGAAGCTTTCTTT
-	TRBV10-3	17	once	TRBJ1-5	CAISESWGGDSNQPQHF	TGTGCCATCAGTGAGTCGTGGGGGGGAGATAGCAATCAGCCCCAGCATTTT
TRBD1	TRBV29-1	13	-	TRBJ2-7	CSEGQGFAYEQYF	TGCAGCGAGGGACAGGGGTTCGCCTACGAGCAGTACTTC
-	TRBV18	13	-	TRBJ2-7	CASSPVEGYEQYF	TGTGCCAGCTCACCGGTCGAGGGTTACGAGCAGTACTTC
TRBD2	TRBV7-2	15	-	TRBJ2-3	CASSPVAGRTDTQYF	TGTGCCAGCTCACCCGTAGCGGGAAGGACAGATACGCAGTATTTT
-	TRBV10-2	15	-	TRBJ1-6	CASSESIGGNSPLHF	TGCGCCAGCAGTGAGTCGATAGGGGGGAATTCACCCCTCCACTTT
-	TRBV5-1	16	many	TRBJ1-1	CASSLEGLIMNTEAFF	TGCGCCAGCAGCTTGGAGGGTTTAATCATGAACACTGAAGCTTTCTTT
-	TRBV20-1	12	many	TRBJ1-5	CSARRGGEPQHF	TGCAGTGCTAGGAGGGGGGGGGAGCCCCAGCATTTT
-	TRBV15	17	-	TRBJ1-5	CATSSAVGVGRGQPQHF	TGTGCCACCAGCAGTGCCGTGGGAGTAGGGAGGGGACAGCCCCAGCATTTT
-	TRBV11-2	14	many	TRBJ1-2	CASSKTTGMGGYTF	TGTGCCAGCAGCAAGACAACAGGGATGGGAGGCTACACCTTC
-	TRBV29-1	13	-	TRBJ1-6	CSVQQYYNSPLHF	TGCAGCGTACAACAGTACTATAATTCACCCCTCCACTTT
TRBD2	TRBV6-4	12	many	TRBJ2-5	CASKGGRETQYF	TGTGCCAGCAAGGGCGGGAGAGAGACCCAGTACTTC
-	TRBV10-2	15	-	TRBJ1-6	CASMSAANHNSPLHF	TGCGCCAGCATGAGTGCCGCGAACCATAATTCACCCCTCCACTTT
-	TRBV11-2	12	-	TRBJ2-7	CASSFRSYEQYF	TGTGCCAGCAGCTTTCGGTCTTACGAGCAGTACTTC
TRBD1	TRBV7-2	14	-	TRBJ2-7	CASSLGGGRNEQYF	TGTGCCAGCAGCTTAGGAGGGGGCCGAAACGAGCAGTACTTC
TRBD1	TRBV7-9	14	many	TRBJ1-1	CASSASTGYTEAFF	TGTGCCAGCAGCGCCTCGACAGGGTACACTGAAGCTTTCTTT
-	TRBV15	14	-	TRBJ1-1	CATSRVDTHTEAFF	TGTGCCACCAGCAGAGTTGACACGCACACTGAAGCTTTCTTT
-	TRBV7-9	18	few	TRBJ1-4	CASSLGWQGSATNEKLFF	TGTGCCAGCAGCTTAGGTTGGCAGGGGAGTGCAACTAATGAAAAACTGTTTTTT
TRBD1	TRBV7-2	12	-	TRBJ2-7	CASSHYRGGQYF	TGTGCCAGCAGCCACTACAGGGGTGGGCAGTACTTC
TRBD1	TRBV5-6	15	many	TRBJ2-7	CASSSWGQGYHEQYF	TGTGCCAGCAGCTCTTGGGGACAGGGTTACCACGAGCAGTACTTC
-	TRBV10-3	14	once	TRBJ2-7	CAISDRGGSYEQYF	TGTGCCATCAGTGATAGGGGGGGCTCCTACGAGCAGTACTTC
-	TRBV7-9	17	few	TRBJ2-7	CASSDPGLRRLSYEQYF	TGTGCCAGCAGCGACCCGGGCCTACGGCGCCTCTCCTACGAGCAGTACTTC
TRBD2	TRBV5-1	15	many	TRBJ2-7	CASSPAGTSWYEQYF	TGCGCCAGCAGCCCCGCCGGGACTAGCTGGTACGAGCAGTACTTC
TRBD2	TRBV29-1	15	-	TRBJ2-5	CSVRGVDSTSKTQYF	TGCAGCGTTCGGGGGGTGGACTCTACTAGTAAGACCCAGTACTTC
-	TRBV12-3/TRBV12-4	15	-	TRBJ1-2	CASRYYRGRVHGYTF	TGTGCCAGCAGATACTACCGGGGCAGGGTCCATGGCTACACCTTC